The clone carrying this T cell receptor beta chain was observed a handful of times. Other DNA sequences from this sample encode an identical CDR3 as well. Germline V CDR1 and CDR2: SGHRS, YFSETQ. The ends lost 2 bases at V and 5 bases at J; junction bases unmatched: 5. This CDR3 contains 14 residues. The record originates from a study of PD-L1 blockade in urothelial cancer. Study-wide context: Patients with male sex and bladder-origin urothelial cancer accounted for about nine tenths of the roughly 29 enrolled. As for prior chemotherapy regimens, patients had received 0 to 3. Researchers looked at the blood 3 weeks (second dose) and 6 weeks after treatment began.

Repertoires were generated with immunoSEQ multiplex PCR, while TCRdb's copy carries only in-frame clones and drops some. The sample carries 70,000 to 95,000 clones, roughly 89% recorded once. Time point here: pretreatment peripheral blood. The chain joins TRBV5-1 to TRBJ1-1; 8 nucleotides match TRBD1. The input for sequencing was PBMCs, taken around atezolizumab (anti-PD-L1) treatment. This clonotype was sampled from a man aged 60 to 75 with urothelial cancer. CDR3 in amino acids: CASSFTGGGTEAFF. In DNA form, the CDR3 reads TGCGCCAGCAGCTTCACAGGGGGTGGGACTGAAGCTTTCTTT.